This paragraph reports one T cell receptor beta chain. The germline V and J ends were trimmed by 0 bases and 2 bases, with 12 bases remaining between them. The CDR3 contains 16 residues. Germline CDR1 reads ENHRY; CDR2 reads SYGVKD. This sample is part of a study of T cell changes during pregnancy in multiple sclerosis. Assay: immunoSEQ multiplex PCR; the TCRdb copy retains only in-frame clones and omits some. This table holds 50,000 to 60,000 clones, approximately 91% found once. The gene calls are TRBV10-3 and TRBJ2-3; D possibly corresponds to TRBD2 (6 bases). The source is a female donor with multiple sclerosis, enrolled in a pregnancy study. This specimen was CD4+ T cells from peripheral blood mononuclear cells, taken in the second trimester of pregnancy. The CDR3 protein is CAISESGLLPTDTQYF. The CDR3 bases are TGTGCCATCAGTGAGTCGGGACTCCTACCCACAGATACGCAGTATTTT.